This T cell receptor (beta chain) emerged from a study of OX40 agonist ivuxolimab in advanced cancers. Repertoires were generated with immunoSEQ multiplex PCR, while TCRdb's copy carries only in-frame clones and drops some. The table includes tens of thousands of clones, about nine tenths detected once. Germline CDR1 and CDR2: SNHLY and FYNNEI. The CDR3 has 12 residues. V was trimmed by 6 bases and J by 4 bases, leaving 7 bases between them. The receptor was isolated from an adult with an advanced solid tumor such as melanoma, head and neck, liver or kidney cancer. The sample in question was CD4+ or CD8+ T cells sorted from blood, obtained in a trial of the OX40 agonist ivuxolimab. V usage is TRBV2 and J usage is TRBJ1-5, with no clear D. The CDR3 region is CASRGYNQPQHF. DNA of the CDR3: TGTGCCAGCAGGGGTTATAATCAGCCCCAGCATTTT.